Listed below are T cell receptor beta chains from one sample, sequenced in a study of blood T cell repertoires in COVID-19. Clones were sequenced by immunoSEQ multiplex PCR, and TCRdb holds only the in-frame ones, with some missing. This sample has 190,000 or so clones, with approximately 85% found just once. The sample consisted of peripheral blood. These receptors all come from a woman of 80 years or more with acute or convalescent COVID-19. Both conserved end residues are part of each CDR3. The D gene is left open where the match is weak. Not every row has a clone size; where given, it reads once, few, many or a size class.

cdr3_nt	cdr3_aa	v_call	clone_size	j_call	d_call	cdr3_length
TGTGCCAGCAGCTTCCTCTGGGGCGACCAAGAGACCCAGTACTTC	CASSFLWGDQETQYF	TRBV7-2	NA	TRBJ2-5	NA	15
TGTGCCAGTAGTAACCGGGGGGGGAGCCGGGATACGCAGTATTTT	CASSNRGGSRDTQYF	TRBV19	NA	TRBJ2-3	TRBD2	15
TGTGCCAGCAGTTTACAAAGGCCGGGGGGTTCTGGAAACACCATATATTTT	CASSLQRPGGSGNTIYF	TRBV27	few	TRBJ1-3	NA	17
TGTGCCAGCAGTTTCGCGCAGGGGGAGACCCAGTACTTC	CASSFAQGETQYF	TRBV12-3/TRBV12-4	NA	TRBJ2-5	NA	13
TGCGCCAGCAGCTTGGGAGACAGGGGGCTCGGTGGCTACACCTTC	CASSLGDRGLGGYTF	TRBV5-1	NA	TRBJ1-2	TRBD1	15
TGCAGTGCTAGTGGACAGTTCGCGAACACCGGGGAGCTGTTTTTT	CSASGQFANTGELFF	TRBV20-1	NA	TRBJ2-2	NA	15
TGCGCCAGCAGCGACGGGGGTAGAACGCGGCCGTATAATTCACCCCTCCACTTT	CASSDGGRTRPYNSPLHF	TRBV4-1	NA	TRBJ1-6	NA	18
TGTGCCAGCAGTATACTAGGGAGTGAGCAGTTCTTC	CASSILGSEQFF	TRBV27	NA	TRBJ2-1	NA	12
TGCGCCAGCAACCCCATAGGAGAGACCGGGGAGCTGTTTTTT	CASNPIGETGELFF	TRBV5-1	NA	TRBJ2-2	NA	14
TGTGCCAGCAGCTCGCAGAGGGACAGCTACGAGCAGTACTTC	CASSSQRDSYEQYF	TRBV5-4	NA	TRBJ2-7	TRBD1	14
TGTGCCAGTAGCAGTCAGGCTGGAAACACCATATATTTT	CASSSQAGNTIYF	TRBV19	NA	TRBJ1-3	NA	13
TGTGCCAGCACTCTGGACAGGGGGTTTGAAGCTTTCTTT	CASTLDRGFEAFF	TRBV2	few	TRBJ1-1	TRBD1	13
TGTGCCAGCAGCCAAGTCCGGGACAGGGGAGTTGAAAAACTGTTTTTT	CASSQVRDRGVEKLFF	TRBV3-1/TRBV3-2	NA	TRBJ1-4	TRBD1	16
TGTGCCAGCAGCTTGGGGGGAGCAAACACCATATATTTT	CASSLGGANTIYF	TRBV5-5	few	TRBJ1-3	NA	13
TGTGCCAGCAGCCTGCGGGCGAGTACAGATACGCAGTATTTT	CASSLRASTDTQYF	TRBV7-3	NA	TRBJ2-3	NA	14
TGTGCCAGCAGCTTACAGGGTATTCAGCCCCAGCATTTT	CASSLQGIQPQHF	TRBV12-3/TRBV12-4	NA	TRBJ1-5	NA	13
TGTGCCAGCAGCCGGAGCGGGAGAACAGGCAATGAGCAGTTCTTC	CASSRSGRTGNEQFF	TRBV7-2	once	TRBJ2-1	TRBD2	15
TGTGCTTGTGAGGGTCCCAGGGAGACCCAGTACTTC	CACEGPRETQYF	TRBV7-8	NA	TRBJ2-5	NA	12
TGTGCCAGCAGCTTACTTGTCTCCTACGAGCAGTACTTC	CASSLLVSYEQYF	TRBV11-1	NA	TRBJ2-7	NA	13
TGTGCCAGCAGCTTTAGGGGCTCCTACAATGAGCAGTTCTTC	CASSFRGSYNEQFF	TRBV13	NA	TRBJ2-1	NA	14
TGTGCCAGCAGCGTCGGACTAGCGGAGAACACCGGGGAGCTGTTTTTT	CASSVGLAENTGELFF	TRBV9	NA	TRBJ2-2	TRBD2	16
TGTGCCAGCAGCTCCCGGGTCGGGGAGCTGTTTTTT	CASSSRVGELFF	TRBV11-2	NA	TRBJ2-2	NA	12